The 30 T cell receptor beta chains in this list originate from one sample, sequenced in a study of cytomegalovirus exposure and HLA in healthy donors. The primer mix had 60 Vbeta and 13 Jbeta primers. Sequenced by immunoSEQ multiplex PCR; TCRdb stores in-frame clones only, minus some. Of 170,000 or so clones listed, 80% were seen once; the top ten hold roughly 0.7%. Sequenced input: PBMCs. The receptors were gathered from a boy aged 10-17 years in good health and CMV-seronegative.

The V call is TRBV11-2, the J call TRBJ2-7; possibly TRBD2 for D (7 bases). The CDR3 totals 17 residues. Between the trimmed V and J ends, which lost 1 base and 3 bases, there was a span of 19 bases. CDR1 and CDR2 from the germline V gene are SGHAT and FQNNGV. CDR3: CASSLVGGRGGHYEQYF. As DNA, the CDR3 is TGTGCCAGCAGCTTAGTTGGGGGGAGGGGGGGCCACTACGAGCAGTACTTC.

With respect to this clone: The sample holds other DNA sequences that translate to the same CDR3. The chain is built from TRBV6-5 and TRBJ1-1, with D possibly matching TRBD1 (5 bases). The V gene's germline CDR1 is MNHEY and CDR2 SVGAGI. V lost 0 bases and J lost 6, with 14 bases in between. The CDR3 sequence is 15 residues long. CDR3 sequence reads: CASSYSGGTVSEAFF. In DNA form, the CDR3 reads TGTGCCAGCAGTTACTCCGGGGGGACGGTCTCTGAAGCTTTCTTT.

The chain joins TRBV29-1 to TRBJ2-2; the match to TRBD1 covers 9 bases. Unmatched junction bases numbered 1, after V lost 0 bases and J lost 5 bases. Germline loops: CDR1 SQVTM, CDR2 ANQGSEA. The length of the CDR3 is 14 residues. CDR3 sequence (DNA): TGCAGCGTTGAAGAACAGGGGGCGACCGGGGAGCTGTTTTTT. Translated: CSVEEQGATGELFF.

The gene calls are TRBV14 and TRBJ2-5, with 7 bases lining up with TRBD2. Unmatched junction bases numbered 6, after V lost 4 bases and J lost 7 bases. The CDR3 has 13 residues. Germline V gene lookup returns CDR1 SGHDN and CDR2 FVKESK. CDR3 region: CASSPGPGGTQYF. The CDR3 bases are TGTGCCAGCAGCCCAGGCCCGGGAGGGACCCAGTACTTC.

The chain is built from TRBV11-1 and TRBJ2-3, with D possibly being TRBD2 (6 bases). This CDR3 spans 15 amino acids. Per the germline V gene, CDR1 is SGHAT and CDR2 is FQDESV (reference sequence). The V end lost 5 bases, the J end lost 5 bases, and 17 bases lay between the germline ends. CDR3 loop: CASSTAWGVGDTQYF. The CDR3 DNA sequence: TGTGCCAGCAGCACGGCGTGGGGGGTTGGAGATACGCAGTATTTT.

The CDR3 here is CASSGGTSGSYEQYF. For the CDR3, the DNA is TGTGCCAGCAGCGGCGGGACTAGCGGCTCCTACGAGCAGTACTTC. The chain employs TRBV7-2 and TRBJ2-7, with TRBD2 matching 11 bases. The trim removed 5 bases at V and 0 bases at J, leaving 3 bases unmatched. In germline, CDR1 is SGHTA, CDR2 FQGNSA. The CDR3 is 15 residues long.

The CDR3 DNA sequence: TGTGCCAGCAGTGGAAAGGGGACAGGGAAGGGCAATCAGCCCCAGCATTTT. Its protein is CASSGKGTGKGNQPQHF. This chain connects TRBV6-1 to TRBJ1-5, with 9 bases lining up with TRBD1. Germline V gene data show CDR1 as MNHNS and CDR2 as SASEGT. The trim removed 4 bases at V and 2 bases at J, leaving 9 bases unmatched. This CDR3 is built from 17 residues.

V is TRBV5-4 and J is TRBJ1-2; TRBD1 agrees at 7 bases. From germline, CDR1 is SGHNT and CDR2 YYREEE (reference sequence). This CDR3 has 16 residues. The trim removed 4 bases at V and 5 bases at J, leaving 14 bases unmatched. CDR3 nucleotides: TGTGCCAGCAGCCAACGCCGACAGGGCGGCAAATATGGCTACACCTTC. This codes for CASSQRRQGGKYGYTF. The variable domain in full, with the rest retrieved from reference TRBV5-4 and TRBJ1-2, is ETGVTQSPTHLIKTRGQQVTLRCSSQSGHNTVSWYQQALGQGPQFIFQYYREEENGRGNFPPRFSGLQFPNYSSELNVNALELDDSALYLCASSQRRQGGKYGYTFGSGTRLTVV.

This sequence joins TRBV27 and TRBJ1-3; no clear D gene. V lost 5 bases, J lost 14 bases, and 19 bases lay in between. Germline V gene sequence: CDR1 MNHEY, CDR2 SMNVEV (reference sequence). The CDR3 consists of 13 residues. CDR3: CASSPPSPRSVYF. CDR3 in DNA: TGTGCCAGCAGTCCACCCAGCCCCCGTAGCGTATATTTT.

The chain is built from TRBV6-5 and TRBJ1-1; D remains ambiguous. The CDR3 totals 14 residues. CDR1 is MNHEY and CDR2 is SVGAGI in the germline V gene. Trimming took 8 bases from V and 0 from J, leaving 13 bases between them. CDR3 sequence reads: CASAPGPMNTEAFF. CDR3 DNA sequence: TGTGCCAGCGCCCCTGGCCCAATGAACACTGAAGCTTTCTTT.

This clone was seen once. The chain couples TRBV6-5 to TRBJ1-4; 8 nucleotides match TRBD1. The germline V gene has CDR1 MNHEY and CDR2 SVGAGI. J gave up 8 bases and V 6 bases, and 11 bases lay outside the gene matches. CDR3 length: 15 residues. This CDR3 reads CASSTTGGKNEKLFF. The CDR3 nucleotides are TGTGCCAGCAGCACCACAGGGGGGAAAAACGAAAAACTGTTTTTT.

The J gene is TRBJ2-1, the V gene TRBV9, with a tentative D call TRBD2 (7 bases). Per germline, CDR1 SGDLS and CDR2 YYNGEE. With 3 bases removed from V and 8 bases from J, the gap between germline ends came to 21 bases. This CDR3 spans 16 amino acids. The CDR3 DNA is TGTGCCAGCAGCGGATCTGCGGGGGCGGATAACTATGAGCAGTTCTTC. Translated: CASSGSAGADNYEQFF.

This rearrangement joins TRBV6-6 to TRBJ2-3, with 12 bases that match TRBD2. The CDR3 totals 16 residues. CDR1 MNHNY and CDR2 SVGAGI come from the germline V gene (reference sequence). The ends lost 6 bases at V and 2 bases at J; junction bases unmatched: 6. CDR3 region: CASSRGLAGLTDTQYF. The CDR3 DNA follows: TGTGCCAGCAGCCGTGGACTAGCGGGACTCACAGATACGCAGTATTTT.

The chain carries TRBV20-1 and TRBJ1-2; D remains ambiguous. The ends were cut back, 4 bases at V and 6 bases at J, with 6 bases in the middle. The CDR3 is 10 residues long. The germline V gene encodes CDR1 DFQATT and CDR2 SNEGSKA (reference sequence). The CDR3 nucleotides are TGCAGTGCTAACTATGATGGCTACACCTTC. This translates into CSANYDGYTF.

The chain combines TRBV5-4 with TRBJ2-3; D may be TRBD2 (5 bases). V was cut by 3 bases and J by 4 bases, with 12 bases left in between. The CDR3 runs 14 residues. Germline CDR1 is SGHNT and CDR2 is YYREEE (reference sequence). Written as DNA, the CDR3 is TGTGCCAGCAGCTCCACACTGGAGGCAGATACGCAGTATTTT. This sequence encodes CASSSTLEADTQYF.

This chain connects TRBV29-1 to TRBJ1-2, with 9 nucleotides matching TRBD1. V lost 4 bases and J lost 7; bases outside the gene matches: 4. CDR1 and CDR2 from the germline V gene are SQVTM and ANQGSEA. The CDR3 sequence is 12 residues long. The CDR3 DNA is TGCAGCGTTGCCCAGGACAGGGGTGGCTACACCTTC. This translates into CSVAQDRGGYTF.

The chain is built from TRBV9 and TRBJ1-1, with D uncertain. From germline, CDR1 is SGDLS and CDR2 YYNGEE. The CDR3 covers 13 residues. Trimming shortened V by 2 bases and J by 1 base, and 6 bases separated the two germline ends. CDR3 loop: CASSVYTNTEAFF. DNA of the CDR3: TGTGCCAGCAGCGTGTACACGAACACTGAAGCTTTCTTT. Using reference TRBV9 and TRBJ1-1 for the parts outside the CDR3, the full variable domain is DSGVTQTPKHLITATGQRVTLRCSPRSGDLSVYWYQQSLDQGLQFLIQYYNGEERAKGNILERFSAQQFPDLHSELNLSSLELGDSALYFCASSVYTNTEAFFGQGTRLTVV.

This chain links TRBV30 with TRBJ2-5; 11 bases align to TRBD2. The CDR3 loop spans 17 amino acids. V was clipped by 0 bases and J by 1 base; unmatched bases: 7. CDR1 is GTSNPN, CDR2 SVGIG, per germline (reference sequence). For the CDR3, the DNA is TGTGCCTGGAGTGTACTAGCGGGAGTCACACTCCAAGAGACCCAGTACTTC. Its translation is CAWSVLAGVTLQETQYF.

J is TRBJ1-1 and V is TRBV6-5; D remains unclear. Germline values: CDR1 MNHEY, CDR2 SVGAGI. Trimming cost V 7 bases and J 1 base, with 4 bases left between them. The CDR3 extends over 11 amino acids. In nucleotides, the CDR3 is TGTGCCAGCACTAGGAACACTGAAGCTTTCTTT. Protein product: CASTRNTEAFF.

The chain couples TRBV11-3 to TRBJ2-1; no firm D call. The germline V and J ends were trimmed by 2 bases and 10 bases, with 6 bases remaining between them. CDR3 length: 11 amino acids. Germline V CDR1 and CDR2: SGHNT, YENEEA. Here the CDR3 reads CASSLKSEQFF. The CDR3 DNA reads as TGTGCCAGCAGCTTAAAGAGCGAGCAGTTCTTC.

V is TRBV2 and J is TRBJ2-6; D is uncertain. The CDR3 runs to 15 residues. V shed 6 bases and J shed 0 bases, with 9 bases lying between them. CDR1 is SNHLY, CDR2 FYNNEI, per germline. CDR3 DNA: TGTGCCAGCAGGCGACAAGTCTCTGGGGCCAACGTCCTGACTTTC. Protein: CASRRQVSGANVLTF. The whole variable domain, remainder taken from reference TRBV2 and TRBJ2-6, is EPEVTQTPSHQVTQMGQEVILRCVPISNHLYFYWYRQILGQKVEFLVSFYNNEISEKSEIFDDQFSVERPDGSNFTLKIRSTKLEDSAMYFCASRRQVSGANVLTFGAGSRLTVL.

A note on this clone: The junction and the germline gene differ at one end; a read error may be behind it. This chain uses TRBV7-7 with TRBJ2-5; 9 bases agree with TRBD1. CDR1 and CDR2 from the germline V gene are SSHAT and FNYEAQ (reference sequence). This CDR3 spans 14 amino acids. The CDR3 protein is CASSLDRGQETQYF. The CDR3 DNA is TGTGCTAGCAGCTTGGACAGGGGCCAAGAGACCCAGTACTTC.

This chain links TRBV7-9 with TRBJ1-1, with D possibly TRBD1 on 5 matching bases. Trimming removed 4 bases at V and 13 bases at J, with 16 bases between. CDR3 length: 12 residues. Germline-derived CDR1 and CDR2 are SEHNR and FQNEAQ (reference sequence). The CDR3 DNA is TGTGCCAGCAGCTCCCCAGCGGGGGTCGTTTTCTTT. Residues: CASSSPAGVVFF. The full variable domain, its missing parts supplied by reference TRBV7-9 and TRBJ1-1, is DTGVSQNPRHKITKRGQNVTFRCDPISEHNRLYWYRQTLGQGPEFLTYFQNEAQLEKSRLLSDRFSAERPKGSFSTLEIQRTEQGDSAMYLCASSSPAGVVFFGQGTRLTVV.

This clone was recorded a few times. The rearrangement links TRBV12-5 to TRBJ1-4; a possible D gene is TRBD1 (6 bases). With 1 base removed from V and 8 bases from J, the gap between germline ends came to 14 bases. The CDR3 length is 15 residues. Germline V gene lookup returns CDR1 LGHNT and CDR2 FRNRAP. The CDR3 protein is CASGLDLQGMEKLFF. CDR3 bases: TGTGCTAGTGGTTTGGACCTACAGGGCATGGAAAAACTGTTTTTT.

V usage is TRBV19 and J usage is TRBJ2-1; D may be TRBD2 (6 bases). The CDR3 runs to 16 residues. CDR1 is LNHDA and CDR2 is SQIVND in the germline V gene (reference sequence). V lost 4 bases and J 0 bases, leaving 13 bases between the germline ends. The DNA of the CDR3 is TGTGCCAGTAGTACCTCACGGGAGAGCTCCTACAATGAGCAGTTCTTC. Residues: CASSTSRESSYNEQFF.

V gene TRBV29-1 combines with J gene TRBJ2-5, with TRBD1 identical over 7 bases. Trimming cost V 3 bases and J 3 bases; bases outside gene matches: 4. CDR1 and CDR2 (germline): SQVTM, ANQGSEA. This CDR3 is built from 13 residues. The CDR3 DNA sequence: TGCAGCGTTGATCCCCAGGGGGAAGAGACCCAGTACTTC. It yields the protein CSVDPQGEETQYF.

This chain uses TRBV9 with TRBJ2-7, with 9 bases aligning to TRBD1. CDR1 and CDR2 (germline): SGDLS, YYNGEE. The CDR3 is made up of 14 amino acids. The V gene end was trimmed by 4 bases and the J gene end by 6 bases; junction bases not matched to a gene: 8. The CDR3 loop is CASSPPGQGGEQYF. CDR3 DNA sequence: TGTGCCAGCAGCCCTCCGGGACAGGGTGGCGAGCAGTACTTC. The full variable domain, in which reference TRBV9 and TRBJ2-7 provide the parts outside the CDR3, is DSGVTQTPKHLITATGQRVTLRCSPRSGDLSVYWYQQSLDQGLQFLIQYYNGEERAKGNILERFSAQQFPDLHSELNLSSLELGDSALYFCASSPPGQGGEQYFGPGTRLTVT.

The CDR3 DNA sequence: TGTGCCAGCAGCGTCCTGCGGGAGTGGAGCACAGATACGCAGTATTTT. The encoded protein is CASSVLREWSTDTQYF. The V call is TRBV9, the J call TRBJ2-3, with TRBD2 matching 7 bases. Germline CDR1 SGDLS, CDR2 YYNGEE. The CDR3 is made up of 16 amino acids. V shed 2 bases and J 0 bases; nucleotides not matched to a gene: 6.

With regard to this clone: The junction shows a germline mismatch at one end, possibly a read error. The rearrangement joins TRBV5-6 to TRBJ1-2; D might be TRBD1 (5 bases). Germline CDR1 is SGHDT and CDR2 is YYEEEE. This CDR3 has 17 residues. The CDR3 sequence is CASTLGSLIGHYYGYTF. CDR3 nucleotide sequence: TGTGCCAGCACCTTGGGAAGCCTGATTGGACATTACTATGGCTACACCTTC.

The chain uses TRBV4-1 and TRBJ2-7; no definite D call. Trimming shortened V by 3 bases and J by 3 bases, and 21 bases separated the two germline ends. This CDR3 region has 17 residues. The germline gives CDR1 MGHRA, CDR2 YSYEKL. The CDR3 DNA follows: TGCGCCAGCAGCCAGGTCGAAGACATAGGCGCGTTCTACGAGCAGTACTTC. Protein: CASSQVEDIGAFYEQYF.